Each of the 31 T cell receptor beta chains below was sequenced from the same sample in a study of blood T cell repertoires in COVID-19. TCRdb's table, derived via immunoSEQ multiplex PCR, lists solely in-frame clones and lacks some. Of about 190,000 clones listed, roughly 80% are singletons. Sequenced material: peripheral blood. Every receptor here comes from a human donor in a cohort sampled during active COVID-19.

The genes are TRBV2 and TRBJ1-1; D might be TRBD1 (6 bases). Germline V gives CDR1 SNHLY, CDR2 FYNNEI. Trimming removed 2 bases from V and 6 bases from J, with 13 bases in between. CDR3 length: 14 amino acids. CDR3 nucleotides: TGTGCCAGCAGTGAAAGCCGGGGGGCGTCTGAAGCTTTCTTT. Residues: CASSESRGASEAFF. The complete variable domain, with remaining parts taken from reference TRBV2 and TRBJ1-1, reads EPEVTQTPSHQVTQMGQEVILRCVPISNHLYFYWYRQILGQKVEFLVSFYNNEISEKSEIFDDQFSVERPDGSNFTLKIRSTKLEDSAMYFCASSESRGASEAFFGQGTRLTVV.

This clone was recorded many times. CDR3 nucleotide sequence: TGTGCCAGCAGCTTAAACGAGGGCGGGGAGCTGTTTTTT. This sequence encodes CASSLNEGGELFF. This sequence joins TRBV7-9 and TRBJ2-2; a possible D gene is TRBD2 (5 bases). The germline V gene encodes CDR1 SEHNR and CDR2 FQNEAQ (reference sequence). The CDR3 length is 13 residues. V was trimmed by 2 bases and J by 7 bases, leaving 8 bases between them.

The gene calls are TRBV28 and TRBJ2-7; 7 nucleotides agree with TRBD1. Trimming removed 8 bases from V and 2 bases from J; junction bases left unmatched: 3. The length of the CDR3 is 12 residues. Germline assignment: CDR1 MDHEN and CDR2 SYDVKM. CDR3 bases: TGTGCCAGCGGGACAGTCACCTACGAGCAGTACTTC. Its protein product is CASGTVTYEQYF.

The chain links TRBV7-9 to TRBJ2-5; 7 bases agree with TRBD1. V dropped 4 bases and J dropped 2; count of bases not matched to a gene: 10. The CDR3 extends over 16 amino acids. Germline V gene data show CDR1 as SEHNR and CDR2 as FQNEAQ (reference sequence). The CDR3 DNA is TGTGCCAGCAGCTCCCCCGTGGACAGGTCTCAAGAGACCCAGTACTTC. This codes for CASSSPVDRSQETQYF.

The gene calls are TRBV3-1 (or the pseudogene TRBV3-2) and TRBJ2-7; D perhaps matches TRBD1 (6 bases). Germline V CDR1 and CDR2: LGHDT, YNNKEL (reference sequence). The V and J ends lost 6 bases and 3 bases respectively, with 12 bases between them. The CDR3 contains 13 residues. The DNA for the CDR3 is TGTGCCAGCAGTTACAGGGATTTCTACGAGCAGTACTTC. Its translation: CASSYRDFYEQYF.

This chain connects TRBV5-1 to TRBJ1-1; D is possibly TRBD1 (5 bases). The germline V gene has CDR1 SGHRS and CDR2 YFSETQ. The CDR3 extends over 14 amino acids. V shed 0 bases and J shed 6 bases, with 12 bases lying between them. The CDR3 bases are TGCGCCAGCAGCTTGGAAGCAGGGAGGGCTGAAGCTTTCTTT. Protein product: CASSLEAGRAEAFF.

This clone was seen more than once but under ten times. This rearrangement joins TRBV28 to TRBJ1-2; 12 bases match TRBD1. V lost 8 bases and J lost 5; bases outside the gene matches: 15. Germline values: CDR1 MDHEN, CDR2 SYDVKM. The CDR3 has 17 residues. For the CDR3, the DNA is TGTGCCAGCTCCCTCGGGACAGGGGGCGGCGGCTTGTATGGCTACACCTTC. Amino acid sequence: CASSLGTGGGGLYGYTF.

The V and J genes are TRBV7-2 and TRBJ1-6; maybe TRBD1 (6 bases). The V end was cut by 4 bases, the J end by 9 bases, with 16 bases between. Germline assignment: CDR1 SGHTA and CDR2 FQGNSA. The CDR3 extends over 15 amino acids. The CDR3 loop is CASSSPRGAGSPLHF. The DNA of the CDR3 is TGTGCCAGCAGCTCTCCGCGGGGGGCGGGTTCACCCCTCCACTTT.

This chain uses TRBV11-2 with TRBJ2-1, with 7 bases aligning to TRBD2. The germline V gene has CDR1 SGHAT and CDR2 FQNNGV. With V trimmed by 5 bases and J by 3 bases, 13 bases remained unmatched. The CDR3 covers 17 residues. The CDR3 sequence is CASSRASGLDSYNEQFF. CDR3 DNA: TGTGCCAGCAGCCGGGCCTCCGGACTAGACAGCTACAATGAGCAGTTCTTC.

The gene calls are TRBV7-2 and TRBJ1-2; possibly TRBD1 for D (6 bases). Per the germline V gene, CDR1 is SGHTA and CDR2 is FQGNSA. The CDR3 covers 17 residues. The V end was cut by 3 bases, the J end by 4 bases, with 21 bases between. CDR3 coding DNA: TGTGCCAGCAGCTTTAGTTGGGCAGGGGAAAGAGGCTATGGCTACACCTTC. Translated: CASSFSWAGERGYGYTF.

The gene calls are TRBV7-3 and TRBJ2-3; TRBD1 might be the D (5 bases). CDR3 size: 18 residues. Germline V lookup: CDR1 SGHTA, CDR2 FQGTGA. V lost 2 bases, J lost 4 bases, and 22 bases lay in between. The CDR3 protein is CASSLGRRPPVGADTQYF. DNA of the CDR3: TGTGCCAGCAGCTTAGGTCGCCGGCCGCCCGTAGGGGCAGATACGCAGTATTTT. The full variable domain, its missing parts supplied by reference TRBV7-3 and TRBJ2-3, is GAGVSQTPSNKVTEKGKYVELRCDPISGHTALYWYRQSLGQGPEFLIYFQGTGAADDSGLPNDRFFAVRPEGSVSTLKIQRTERGDSAVYLCASSLGRRPPVGADTQYFGPGTRLTVL.

The chain joins TRBV6-4 to TRBJ1-5; 9 bases align to TRBD1. CDR1 is MRHNA and CDR2 is SNTAGT in the germline V gene. V was clipped by 2 bases and J by 11 bases; unmatched bases: 4. CDR3 size: 13 residues. The CDR3 region is CASSDQTGGTQHF. The CDR3 coding sequence is TGTGCCAGCAGTGACCAGACAGGGGGAACCCAGCATTTT.

V and J are TRBV7-3 and TRBJ1-2; weak D call: TRBD1 (6 bases). Germline V CDR1 and CDR2: SGHTA, FQGTGA. This CDR3 spans 12 amino acids. Between the trimmed V and J ends, which lost 2 bases and 5 bases, there was a span of 6 bases. The CDR3 is CASSLQGYGYTF. In DNA form, the CDR3 reads TGTGCCAGCAGCTTACAGGGGTATGGCTACACCTTC.

This chain uses TRBV15 with TRBJ2-5; D possibly corresponds to TRBD2 (6 bases). CDR1 LNHNV and CDR2 YYDKDF come from the germline V gene (reference sequence). CDR3 length equals 13 residues. The germline V and J ends were trimmed by 4 bases and 6 bases, with 12 bases remaining between them. The CDR3 here is CATSNPGRQTQYF. CDR3 coding DNA: TGTGCCACCAGCAACCCAGGGAGGCAGACCCAGTACTTC. The complete variable domain, with remaining parts taken from reference TRBV15 and TRBJ2-5, reads DAMVIQNPRYQVTQFGKPVTLSCSQTLNHNVMYWYQQKSSQAPKLLFHYYDKDFNNEADTPDNFQSRRPNTSFCFLDIRSPGLGDTAMYLCATSNPGRQTQYFGPGTRLLVL.

The chain combines TRBV6-6 with TRBJ1-6; D is unclear. Trimming removed 4 bases from V and 7 bases from J, with 11 bases in between. Germline CDR1 is MNHNY and CDR2 is SVGAGI (reference sequence). There are 14 residues in the CDR3. The CDR3 nucleotides read TGTGCCAGCAGTTCTGGCCCGAACAATTCACCCCTCCACTTT. Amino acid sequence: CASSSGPNNSPLHF.

V gene TRBV7-9 combines with J gene TRBJ2-7, with a tentative D call TRBD1 (5 bases). V was clipped by 5 bases and J by 4 bases, with 9 bases between them. This CDR3 is built from 12 residues. The germline gives CDR1 SEHNR, CDR2 FQNEAQ (reference sequence). In DNA, the CDR3 is TGTGCCAGCAGCGTGACAGAATACGAGCAGTACGTC. Translation: CASSVTEYEQYV.

This chain uses TRBV2 with TRBJ1-2, with a weak D call TRBD1 (5 bases). Germline V gives CDR1 SNHLY, CDR2 FYNNEI. The CDR3 consists of 12 residues. V lost 6 bases and J 2 bases, leaving 7 bases between the germline ends. The CDR3 DNA reads as TGTGCCAGCAGATCAGGGAACTATGGCTACACCTTC. This sequence encodes CASRSGNYGYTF. The entire variable domain, with the rest obtained from reference TRBV2 and TRBJ1-2, is as follows: EPEVTQTPSHQVTQMGQEVILRCVPISNHLYFYWYRQILGQKVEFLVSFYNNEISEKSEIFDDQFSVERPDGSNFTLKIRSTKLEDSAMYFCASRSGNYGYTFGSGTRLTVV.

The chain uses TRBV6-6 and TRBJ1-3; D is possibly TRBD1 (6 bases). The ends were cut back, 5 bases at V and 7 bases at J, with 18 bases in the middle. This CDR3 is built from 15 residues. Germline-derived CDR1 and CDR2 are MNHNY and SVGAGI (reference sequence). CDR3 coding DNA: TGTGCCAGCAGTCAAGCAAGGGGGACGGGGAACACCATATATTTT. This translates into CASSQARGTGNTIYF.

This chain links TRBV6-5 with TRBJ1-4; unclear D gene. The CDR3 spans 14 residues. Germline lookup yields CDR1 MNHEY and CDR2 SVGAGI. V was pared by 7 bases and J by 2 bases, with 11 bases between. CDR3 nucleotides: TGTGCCAGCACCCACCTCGGGACTAATGAAAAACTGTTTTTT. It codes for CASTHLGTNEKLFF.

The rearrangement uses TRBV7-9 and TRBJ2-2; a weak D match, TRBD2 (6 bases). CDR3 length: 14 residues. The germline V gene encodes CDR1 SEHNR and CDR2 FQNEAQ (reference sequence). The ends were cut back, 8 bases at V and 7 bases at J, with 17 bases in the middle. CDR3 sequence: CASDAGSGFGELFF. The CDR3, as DNA: TGTGCCAGCGACGCGGGGTCCGGTTTCGGGGAGCTGTTTTTT. The full variable domain, in which reference TRBV7-9 and TRBJ2-2 provide the parts outside the CDR3, is DTGVSQNPRHKITKRGQNVTFRCDPISEHNRLYWYRQTLGQGPEFLTYFQNEAQLEKSRLLSDRFSAERPKGSFSTLEIQRTEQGDSAMYLCASDAGSGFGELFFGEGSRLTVL.

The V gene is TRBV28, the J gene TRBJ2-5, with 13 nucleotides matching TRBD2. V was pared by 4 bases and J by 1 base, with 3 bases of the junction left unmatched. Germline assignment: CDR1 MDHEN and CDR2 SYDVKM. The length of the CDR3 is 16 residues. CDR3 sequence (DNA): TGTGCCAGCAGTTCGGGACTAGCGGGGCCCCAAGAGACCCAGTACTTC. Protein: CASSSGLAGPQETQYF.

The chain is built from TRBV11-2 and TRBJ1-2; D not certain. V was trimmed by 3 bases and J by 0 bases, leaving 8 bases between them. Germline CDR1 reads SGHAT; CDR2 reads FQNNGV. The CDR3 spans 14 residues. This chain's CDR3 is CASSLGKANYGYTF. CDR3 nucleotides: TGTGCCAGCAGCTTGGGCAAGGCTAACTATGGCTACACCTTC.

A note on this clone: At the DNA level, this CDR3 is encoded by other sequences in the same sample as well. The chain has TRBV7-9 and TRBJ2-2, with D unresolved. V shed 6 bases and J shed 6 bases, with 11 bases lying between them. The CDR3 loop spans 13 amino acids. Germline values: CDR1 SEHNR, CDR2 FQNEAQ (reference sequence). CDR3 sequence: CASSLHSPGELFF. In DNA, the CDR3 is TGTGCCAGCAGTTTACATAGTCCCGGGGAGCTGTTTTTT.

This sequence joins TRBV18 and TRBJ2-4; 8 bases match TRBD2. The CDR3 length is 15 residues. Germline CDR1 reads KGHSH; CDR2 reads LQKENI. V was pared by 3 bases and J by 8 bases, with 9 bases of the junction left unmatched. CDR3 amino acids: CASSPISAGVDIQYF. The CDR3 DNA reads as TGTGCCAGCTCACCGATATCAGCGGGAGTTGACATTCAGTACTTC.

The chain uses TRBV3-1 (or the pseudogene TRBV3-2) and TRBJ1-2; TRBD1 might be the D (5 bases). CDR1 and CDR2 (germline): LGHDT, YNNKEL (reference sequence). This CDR3 has 12 residues. V lost 5 bases, J lost 8 bases, and 12 bases lay in between. The CDR3 coding sequence is TGTGCCAGCAGCGGGGGGGGTATCGGCTACACCTTC. It specifies CASSGGGIGYTF.

This chain connects TRBV3-1 (or the pseudogene TRBV3-2) to TRBJ2-1; possibly TRBD2 for D (5 bases). CDR3 length: 14 residues. The V end was cut by 4 bases, the J end by 9 bases, with 16 bases between. The V gene's germline CDR1 is LGHDT and CDR2 YNNKEL (reference sequence). CDR3 loop: CASSRTGDSSEQFF. The CDR3, as DNA: TGTGCCAGCAGCCGAACCGGGGATAGCAGTGAGCAGTTCTTC.

This chain connects TRBV6-5 to TRBJ1-1; no firm D call. Germline V lookup: CDR1 MNHEY, CDR2 SVGAGI. V lost 2 bases and J 3 bases, leaving 7 bases between the germline ends. The CDR3 extends over 13 amino acids. The CDR3 loop reads CASSYNLYTEAFF. For the CDR3, the DNA is TGTGCCAGCAGTTACAATCTGTACACTGAAGCTTTCTTT.

The CDR3 bases are TGTGCCATCAGTGAAAGACTAGCGGGAGAATTTGGGACCCAGTACTTC. Protein sequence: CAISERLAGEFGTQYF. The V call is TRBV10-3, the J call TRBJ2-5, with 12 bases lining up with TRBD2. This CDR3 has 16 amino acids. V gave up 3 bases and J gave up 7 bases; unmatched junction bases: 9. The germline CDR1 and CDR2 sequences are ENHRY and SYGVKD.

The chain is built from TRBV7-2 and TRBJ2-1; tentative D call: TRBD2 (6 bases). V was trimmed by 5 bases and J by 9 bases, leaving 29 bases between them. Germline V CDR1 and CDR2: SGHTA, FQGNSA. The CDR3 sequence is 18 residues long. The CDR3 protein is CASSTGGYSYFQWGEQFF. The CDR3 bases are TGTGCCAGCAGCACCGGGGGATATAGTTACTTTCAATGGGGTGAGCAGTTCTTC.

This chain connects TRBV27 to TRBJ2-2; weak D call: TRBD1 (5 bases). The CDR3 runs to 16 residues. CDR1 and CDR2 from the germline V gene are MNHEY and SMNVEV (reference sequence). V was cut by 2 bases and J by 3 bases, with 13 bases left in between. The chain's CDR3 is CASSLKTDSYTGELFF. As DNA, the CDR3 is TGTGCCAGCAGTTTAAAAACCGACAGCTACACCGGGGAGCTGTTTTTT.

This clone appeared once. J is TRBJ1-2 and V is TRBV19; unclear D gene. CDR3 length: 17 residues. CDR1 LNHDA and CDR2 SQIVND come from the germline V gene (reference sequence). Trimming took off 2 bases at V and 7 bases at J, with 23 bases between the two ends. The CDR3 nucleotides read TGTGCCAGTAGTATAATACGTCGCTGGACTGACAATGGTGGCTACACCTTC. This encodes CASSIIRRWTDNGGYTF. Looking up the rest from reference TRBV19 and TRBJ1-2 gives the full variable domain: DGGITQSPKYLFRKEGQNVTLSCEQNLNHDAMYWYRQDPGQGLRLIYYSQIVNDFQKGDIAEGYSVSREKKESFPLTVTSAQKNPTAFYLCASSIIRRWTDNGGYTFGSGTRLTVV.